This T cell receptor (beta chain) stems from a study of response to subunit inactivated influenza vaccine. Study findings and constraints: Few new T cells, the authors suggested, are recruited by each seasonal influenza vaccination.

TCRdb re-called the RT-PCR reads with MiXCR, one entry per CDR3 protein. The table records hundreds of thousands of distinct CDR3 sequences, around 10% of them present only once. This clonotype was picked up many times. The antigen is unknown. The data also belong to a second study, concerning T cells expressing NK-cell markers. From that study: Libraries used 5'RACE template switching adding universal primer site and UMIs. Once again these clonotypes came out on top in the CD3+CD56-NKG2C+ fraction of a few donors.

This TCR was sampled from a man aged 50-60 years who received an inactivated influenza vaccine. This specimen was PBMCs from blood, taken on the day of vaccination.

The CDR3 DNA reads as TGTGCCAGCAGTCGCTATTATGAGCAGTTCTTC. Residues: CASSRYYEQFF. This chain joins TRBV7-9 and TRBJ2-1; D call uncertain. Germline V gives CDR1 SEHNR, CDR2 FQNEAQ (reference sequence). The CDR3 sequence is 11 residues long. The germline V and J ends were trimmed by 6 bases and 8 bases, with 8 bases remaining between them.